Listed here are 26 T cell receptor beta chains from one sample, sequenced in a study of blood T cells in healthy people across ages. Sample-barcoded 5' priming and a J-beta primer mix drove a second PCR of about 6 to 12 cycles. TCRdb re-called the 5' RACE reads with MiXCR, one entry per CDR3 protein. The sample lists fewer than 900,000 distinct CDR3 sequences; 36% were seen once. Material for sequencing was blood. The receptor source for this set is a man younger than 35 in good health.

The chain couples TRBV4-1 to TRBJ1-1; tentatively, D is TRBD1 (6 bases). The V and J ends lost 0 bases and 2 bases respectively, with 16 bases between them. Germline CDR1 reads MGHRA; CDR2 reads YSYEKL. The CDR3 runs to 17 residues. The CDR3 coding sequence is TGCGCCAGCAGCCAAGAGGTCAGGGGAGTAGTTAACACTGAAGCTTTCTTT. As protein: CASSQEVRGVVNTEAFF.

A few counts support this clonotype. Here the CDR3 DNA reads TGCAGCGGACTACTACCCAGGGCTTTCAGCACTGAAGCTTTCTTT. Its protein is CSGLLPRAFSTEAFF. The chain couples TRBV29-1 to TRBJ1-1, with a possible D match to TRBD1 (5 bases). Trimming took 7 bases from V and 4 from J, leaving 22 bases between them. Germline CDR1 is SQVTM and CDR2 is ANQGSEA. The CDR3 runs 15 residues.

The chain carries TRBV5-5 and TRBJ1-1; D uncertain. Germline-derived CDR1 and CDR2 are SGHKS and YYEKEE (reference sequence). Trimming pared 4 bases from V and 7 bases from J, leaving 14 bases between. This CDR3 comprises 13 residues. CDR3 sequence: CASSVGPGSEAFF. DNA of the CDR3: TGTGCCAGCAGCGTTGGGCCGGGGAGTGAAGCTTTCTTT.

V usage is TRBV7-2 and J usage is TRBJ2-3, with 8 nucleotides matching TRBD2. This CDR3 region has 15 residues. Germline assignment: CDR1 SGHTA and CDR2 FQGNSA. With 3 bases clipped from V and 4 bases from J, the junction kept 6 bases outside the gene matches. The CDR3 is CASSFDRAGADTQYF. In nucleotides, the CDR3 is TGTGCCAGCAGCTTTGACCGAGCGGGGGCAGATACGCAGTATTTT.

This clonotype has more than one count but fewer than ten. The genes are TRBV20-1 and TRBJ2-3; possible D gene TRBD2, 6 bases. From germline, CDR1 is DFQATT and CDR2 SNEGSKA (reference sequence). The CDR3 is 16 residues long. V was pared by 0 bases and J by 2 bases, with 15 bases between. The CDR3 protein is CSARDPLEGDTDTQYF. The CDR3 nucleotides are TGCAGTGCTAGAGATCCGTTGGAGGGTGACACAGATACGCAGTATTTT.

The chain recombines TRBV24-1 with TRBJ2-7; D is possibly TRBD1 (5 bases). Trimming took off 5 bases at V and 3 bases at J, with 7 bases between the two ends. CDR1 KGHDR and CDR2 SFDVKD come from the germline V gene. The CDR3 length is 12 residues. The CDR3 nucleotides read TGTGCCACCAGTGTAGACAGCTACGAGCAGTACTTC. Encoded protein: CATSVDSYEQYF.

Notes on this clonotype: Just one base apart from a much larger clone, this may be a read error. This rearrangement joins TRBV20-1 to TRBJ1-2, with D possibly TRBD1 on 5 matching bases. V lost 1 base and J lost 9, with 15 bases in between. This CDR3 has 13 amino acids. Germline CDR1 is DFQATT and CDR2 is SNEGSKA (reference sequence). In nucleotides, the CDR3 is TGCAGTGCTAGAGGACAGTCAAGTTTGAGCTACACCTTC. Its translation: CSARGQSSLSYTF.

This clonotype was observed at least ten times. The rearrangement links TRBV20-1 to TRBJ1-2; a possible D gene is TRBD1 (6 bases). CDR3 size: 13 residues. V lost 0 bases, J lost 6 bases, and 11 bases lay in between. Germline CDR1 and CDR2: DFQATT and SNEGSKA (reference sequence). Here the CDR3 reads CSARDAQGNGYTF. In nucleotides, the CDR3 is TGCAGTGCTAGAGATGCACAGGGTAATGGCTACACCTTC.

V and J are TRBV25-1 and TRBJ2-2; D is uncertain. Germline CDR1 MGHDK, CDR2 SYGVNS. The CDR3 covers 12 residues. V lost 6 bases and J 5 bases, leaving 7 bases between the germline ends. CDR3 sequence reads: CASSGLTGELFF. As DNA, the CDR3 is TGTGCCAGCAGCGGCTTAACCGGGGAGCTGTTTTTT.

This clonotype was recorded a few times. The rearrangement links TRBV3-1 to TRBJ2-3, with 15 bases identical to TRBD2. Germline loops: CDR1 LGHDT, CDR2 YNNKEL (reference sequence). V shed 4 bases, J shed 6 bases, and the junction held 5 bases outside the gene matches. The length of the CDR3 is 16 residues. CDR3 nucleotide sequence: TGTGCCAGCAGCCGACGGACTAGCGGGGGGGGGGATACGCAGTATTTT. Protein sequence: CASSRRTSGGGDTQYF.

This sequence joins TRBV7-9 and TRBJ2-5; D may be TRBD2 (6 bases). V was shortened by 5 bases and J by 3 bases, with 16 bases between the two germline ends. Germline V lookup: CDR1 SEHNR, CDR2 FQNEAQ (reference sequence). This CDR3 is 15 amino acids long. The CDR3 bases are TGTGCCAGCAGCCACGGCGGGCCGGGAGAAGAGACCCAGTACTTC. Protein sequence: CASSHGGPGEETQYF.

The chain has TRBV18 and TRBJ1-1; D perhaps matches TRBD1 (6 bases). V was cut by 3 bases and J by 4 bases, with 18 bases left in between. CDR3 size: 16 residues. Looked up from germline, CDR1 is KGHSH and CDR2 is LQKENI. The CDR3 is CASSPTGQFLSTEAFF. CDR3 DNA: TGTGCCAGCTCACCGACAGGACAGTTCCTAAGCACTGAAGCTTTCTTT.

This clonotype was recorded a few times. The J gene is TRBJ1-2, the V gene TRBV20-1; D is unresolved. CDR3 length equals 14 residues. V lost 1 base and J 4 bases, leaving 13 bases between the germline ends. The germline gives CDR1 DFQATT, CDR2 SNEGSKA (reference sequence). The CDR3 spells CSARVLDSPYGYTF. Here the CDR3 DNA reads TGCAGTGCTAGAGTATTAGACTCCCCCTATGGCTACACCTTC.

This clonotype was observed once. CDR3: CASSARTGEFTDTQYF. CDR3 DNA: TGTGCCAGCAGCGCTAGGACGGGGGAATTCACGGATACGCAGTATTTT. The chain uses TRBV9 and TRBJ2-3; TRBD2 might be the D (6 bases). Trimming pared 3 bases from V and 6 bases from J, leaving 20 bases between. Germline V gives CDR1 SGDLS, CDR2 YYNGEE. The CDR3 length is 16 residues.

This clonotype has ten or more counts. The chain uses TRBV15 and TRBJ2-3; the D gene is possibly TRBD1 (6 bases). There are 18 residues in the CDR3. Germline CDR1 LNHNV, CDR2 YYDKDF (reference sequence). V was cut by 4 bases and J by 4 bases, with 24 bases left in between. Written as DNA, the CDR3 is TGTGCCACCAGCAAAGTGGGAGCTACGGACAGAATCTCAGATACGCAGTATTTT. Translating it yields CATSKVGATDRISDTQYF. Combining the CDR3 with reference TRBV15 and TRBJ2-3 gives the whole variable domain DAMVIQNPRYQVTQFGKPVTLSCSQTLNHNVMYWYQQKSSQAPKLLFHYYDKDFNNEADTPDNFQSRRPNTSFCFLDIRSPGLGDTAMYLCATSKVGATDRISDTQYFGPGTRLTVL.

There are a few counts of this clonotype. V is TRBV20-1 and J is TRBJ2-5; the match to TRBD2 covers 10 bases. V was pared by 6 bases and J by 3 bases, with 7 bases of the junction left unmatched. Looked up from germline, CDR1 is DFQATT and CDR2 is SNEGSKA (reference sequence). The CDR3 is 14 residues long. This CDR3 is CSALVTSGEETQYF. The CDR3 DNA reads as TGCAGTGCCCTAGTTACTAGCGGGGAAGAGACCCAGTACTTC.

This clonotype was recorded a few times. The CDR3 bases are TGCGCCAGCAGCCAAGATCTGAGGGGGTACTACAATGAGCAGTACTTC. Protein sequence: CASSQDLRGYYNEQYF. The chain uses TRBV4-3 and TRBJ2-1; D perhaps matches TRBD1 (6 bases). The J call could be wrong; TRBJ2-7 is a better fit for the DNA end. Germline values: CDR1 LGHNA, CDR2 YSLEER. The CDR3 consists of 16 residues.

There are a few counts of this clonotype. This chain connects TRBV12-3 or TRBV12-4 to TRBJ2-5; the D is unclear. This CDR3 has 14 residues. V was cut by 10 bases and J by 1 base, with 16 bases left in between. This CDR3 reads CATSQQASQETQYF. The CDR3 DNA reads TGTGCCACTTCTCAGCAAGCTTCCCAAGAGACCCAGTACTTC.

The chain carries TRBV28 and TRBJ2-7, with a possible D match to TRBD2 (6 bases). The CDR3 covers 17 residues. Germline-derived CDR1 and CDR2 are MDHEN and SYDVKM. V shed 1 base and J shed 7 bases, with 23 bases lying between them. For the CDR3, the DNA is TGTGCCAGCAGTTTATATGGAGCGGGTCGCGCCTACAATGAGCAGTACTTC. This translates into CASSLYGAGRAYNEQYF. The entire variable domain, with the rest obtained from reference TRBV28 and TRBJ2-7, is as follows: DVKVTQSSRYLVKRTGEKVFLECVQDMDHENMFWYRQDPGLGLRLIYFSYDVKMKEKGDIPEGYSVSREKKERFSLILESASTNQTSMYLCASSLYGAGRAYNEQYFGPGTRLTVT.

The genes are TRBV29-1 and TRBJ2-7; D is tentatively TRBD1 or TRBD2 (5 bases each). This CDR3 region has 13 residues. Per the germline V gene, CDR1 is SQVTM and CDR2 is ANQGSEA. V was pared by 5 bases and J by 2 bases, with 13 bases between. The CDR3 region is CSVSEGMTYEQYF. As DNA, the CDR3 is TGCAGCGTTTCAGAGGGGATGACCTACGAGCAGTACTTC.

The chain joins TRBV7-9 to TRBJ2-4, with D perhaps TRBD1 or TRBD2 (5 bases each). Trimming removed 2 bases from V and 4 bases from J, with 12 bases in between. Germline CDR1 is SEHNR and CDR2 is FQNEAQ (reference sequence). This CDR3 contains 15 residues. The CDR3 sequence: CASSLTGGTKNIQYF. The CDR3 coding sequence is TGTGCCAGCAGCTTAACTGGGGGTACGAAAAACATTCAGTACTTC.

The rearrangement joins TRBV20-1 to TRBJ2-1; 13 bases align to TRBD2. Per germline, CDR1 DFQATT and CDR2 SNEGSKA (reference sequence). This CDR3 is built from 20 residues. With V trimmed by 3 bases and J by 0 bases, 14 bases remained unmatched. CDR3 in DNA: TGCAGTGCTAGGGCCCCGACTAGCGGGGGGCTTCCTAGCTCCTACAATGAGCAGTTCTTC. Its translation: CSARAPTSGGLPSSYNEQFF.

The J gene is TRBJ1-1, the V gene TRBV28; tentatively, D is TRBD1 (5 bases). Trimming stripped 10 bases from V and 6 bases from J, with 12 bases between. CDR1 MDHEN and CDR2 SYDVKM come from the germline V gene. CDR3 size: 11 residues. The CDR3 reads CATEGRAEAFF. DNA of the CDR3: TGTGCCACCGAGGGGAGGGCTGAAGCTTTCTTT.

This rearrangement joins TRBV25-1 to TRBJ2-5; D is uncertain. The DNA end lines up better with TRBJ2-7; the J call may be wrong. The CDR3 spans 11 residues. In germline, CDR1 is MGHDK, CDR2 SYGVNS. The CDR3 DNA is TGTGCCAGCAGTGAGAACGGCGAGCAGTACTTC. Translated: CASSENGEQYF.

The V gene is TRBV20-1, the J gene TRBJ1-2; unclear D gene. Trimming pared 5 bases from V and 10 bases from J, leaving 14 bases between. CDR1 and CDR2 (germline): DFQATT, SNEGSKA (reference sequence). This CDR3 region has 11 residues. Here the CDR3 DNA reads TGCAGTGCTCACCCCCTGCCTGCCTACACCTTC. As protein: CSAHPLPAYTF.

The J gene is TRBJ2-1, the V gene TRBV7-9; possibly TRBD1 or TRBD2 for D (5 bases each). The CDR3 totals 14 residues. Germline V CDR1 and CDR2: SEHNR, FQNEAQ (reference sequence). Between the trimmed V and J ends, which lost 6 bases and 5 bases, there was a span of 14 bases. CDR3: CASRTEGRDNEQFF. CDR3 coding DNA: TGTGCCAGCAGGACCGAGGGGCGAGACAATGAGCAGTTCTTC.